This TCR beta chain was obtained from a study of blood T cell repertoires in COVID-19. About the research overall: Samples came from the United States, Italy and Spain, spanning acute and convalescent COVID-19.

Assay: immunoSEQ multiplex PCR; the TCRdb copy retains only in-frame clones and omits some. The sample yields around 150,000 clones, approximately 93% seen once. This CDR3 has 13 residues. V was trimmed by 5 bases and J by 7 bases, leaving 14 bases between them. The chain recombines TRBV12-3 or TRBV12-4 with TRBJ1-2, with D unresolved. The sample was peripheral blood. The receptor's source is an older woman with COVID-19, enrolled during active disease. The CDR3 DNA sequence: TGTGCCAGCAGTCCCCTGAGGGTTGCTGGCTACACCTTC. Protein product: CASSPLRVAGYTF.